This TCR beta chain was recovered during a study of cytomegalovirus exposure and HLA in healthy donors. General study findings and limits: What a later analysis showed was that several of the most significant clusters appeared linked to common viral pathogens.

This CDR3 has 13 amino acids. The germline CDR1 and CDR2 sequences are MNHNS and SASEGT. V shed 8 bases, J shed 4 bases, and the junction held 4 bases outside the gene matches. Primers: 60 Vbeta forward and 13 Jbeta reverse. Method: immunoSEQ multiplex PCR; TCRdb's copy keeps in-frame clones and lacks some. The sample consists of approximately 100,000 clones, roughly 67% of them appearing once. Worth noting for this clone: Its antigen is not known.

The V call is TRBV6-1, the J call TRBJ2-3; 9 bases match TRBD1. The receptor was isolated from a human donor in good health. Sequencing was done on a sample of PBMCs. The CDR3 loop reads CASGTGKADTQYF. The CDR3 DNA reads TGTGCCAGCGGGACAGGGAAAGCAGATACGCAGTATTTT.